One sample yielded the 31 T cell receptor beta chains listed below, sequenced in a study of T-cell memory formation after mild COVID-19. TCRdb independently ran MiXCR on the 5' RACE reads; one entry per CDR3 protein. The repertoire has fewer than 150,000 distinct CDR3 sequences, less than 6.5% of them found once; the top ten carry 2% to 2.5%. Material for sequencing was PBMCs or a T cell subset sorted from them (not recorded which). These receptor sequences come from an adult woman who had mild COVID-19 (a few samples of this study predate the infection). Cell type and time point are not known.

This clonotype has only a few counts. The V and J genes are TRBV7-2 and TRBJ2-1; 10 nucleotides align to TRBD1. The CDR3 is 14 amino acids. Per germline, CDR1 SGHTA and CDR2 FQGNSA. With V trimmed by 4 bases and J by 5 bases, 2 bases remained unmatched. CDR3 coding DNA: TGTGCCAGCAGCTGGGACAGGGGCAACAATGAGCAGTTCTTC. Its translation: CASSWDRGNNEQFF.

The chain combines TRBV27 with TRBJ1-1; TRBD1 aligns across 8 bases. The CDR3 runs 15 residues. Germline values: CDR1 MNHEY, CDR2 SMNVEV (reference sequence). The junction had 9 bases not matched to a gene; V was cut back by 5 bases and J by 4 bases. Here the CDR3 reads CASSPNTGGGTEAFF. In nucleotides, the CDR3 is TGTGCCAGCAGTCCCAATACAGGGGGAGGCACTGAAGCTTTCTTT.

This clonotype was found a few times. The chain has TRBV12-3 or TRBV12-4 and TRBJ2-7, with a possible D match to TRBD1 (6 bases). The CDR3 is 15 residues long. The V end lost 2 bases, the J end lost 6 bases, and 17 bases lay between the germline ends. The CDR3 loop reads CASSLWHLRGGEQYF. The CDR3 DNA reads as TGTGCCAGCAGTTTATGGCATCTACGAGGGGGCGAGCAGTACTTC.

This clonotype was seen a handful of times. CDR3 region: CASSSRGLAEGTPDTQYF. The CDR3 DNA sequence: TGCGCCAGCAGCTCGCGGGGACTCGCTGAGGGAACCCCAGATACGCAGTATTTT. The V and J genes are TRBV5-1 and TRBJ2-3; D is perhaps TRBD2 (6 bases). Germline V gives CDR1 SGHRS, CDR2 YFSETQ. CDR3 length: 18 amino acids. Between the trimmed V and J ends, which lost 3 bases and 4 bases, there was a span of 24 bases.

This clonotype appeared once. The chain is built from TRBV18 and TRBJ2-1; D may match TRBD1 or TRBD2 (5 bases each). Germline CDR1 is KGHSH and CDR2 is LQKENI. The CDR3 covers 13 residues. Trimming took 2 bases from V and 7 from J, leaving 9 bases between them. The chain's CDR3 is CASSPSEGNEQFF. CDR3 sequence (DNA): TGTGCCAGCTCACCAAGTGAGGGGAATGAGCAGTTCTTC.

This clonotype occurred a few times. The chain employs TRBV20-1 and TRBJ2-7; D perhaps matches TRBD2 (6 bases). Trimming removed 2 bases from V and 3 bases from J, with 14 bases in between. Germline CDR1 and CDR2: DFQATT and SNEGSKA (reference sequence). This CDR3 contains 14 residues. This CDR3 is CSARSIRENYEQYF. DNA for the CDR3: TGCAGTGCTAGATCGATACGGGAGAACTACGAGCAGTACTTC.

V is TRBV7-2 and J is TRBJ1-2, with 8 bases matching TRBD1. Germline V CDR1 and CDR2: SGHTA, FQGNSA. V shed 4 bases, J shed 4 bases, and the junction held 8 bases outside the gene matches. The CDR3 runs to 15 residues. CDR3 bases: TGTGCCAGCAGCTCCCGAGGACAGGGCGGCTATGGCTACACCTTC. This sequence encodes CASSSRGQGGYGYTF.

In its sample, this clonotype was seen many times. The CDR3 nucleotides are TGTGCCAGCACTCAGACTAGCGGACAAGAGACCCAGTACTTC. Protein product: CASTQTSGQETQYF. This chain connects TRBV6-6 to TRBJ2-5; 9 bases fit TRBD2. The CDR3 runs to 14 residues. Germline V lookup: CDR1 MNHNY, CDR2 SVGAGI (reference sequence). V lost 7 bases, J lost 2 bases, and 5 bases stayed unmatched.

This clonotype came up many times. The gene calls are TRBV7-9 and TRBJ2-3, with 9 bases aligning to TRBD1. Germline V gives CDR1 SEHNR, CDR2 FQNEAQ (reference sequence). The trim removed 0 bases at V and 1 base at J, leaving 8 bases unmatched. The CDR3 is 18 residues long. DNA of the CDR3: TGTGCCAGCAGCTTAGCGCTTGTTTGGACAGGGGGCACAGATACGCAGTATTTT. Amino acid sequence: CASSLALVWTGGTDTQYF.

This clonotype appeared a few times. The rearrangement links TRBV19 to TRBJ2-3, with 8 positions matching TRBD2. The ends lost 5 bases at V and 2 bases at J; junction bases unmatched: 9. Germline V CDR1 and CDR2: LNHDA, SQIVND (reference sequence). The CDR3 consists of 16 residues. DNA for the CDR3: TGTGCCAGTAGTTTAGCGGGGCCCCCCGCCACAGATACGCAGTATTTT. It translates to CASSLAGPPATDTQYF. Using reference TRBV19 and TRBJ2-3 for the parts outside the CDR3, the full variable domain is DGGITQSPKYLFRKEGQNVTLSCEQNLNHDAMYWYRQDPGQGLRLIYYSQIVNDFQKGDIAEGYSVSREKKESFPLTVTSAQKNPTAFYLCASSLAGPPATDTQYFGPGTRLTVL.

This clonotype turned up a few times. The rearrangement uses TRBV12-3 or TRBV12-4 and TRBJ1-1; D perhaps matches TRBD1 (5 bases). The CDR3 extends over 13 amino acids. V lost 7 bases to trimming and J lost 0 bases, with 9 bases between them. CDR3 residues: CASKDTMNTEAFF. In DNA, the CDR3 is TGTGCCAGCAAGGACACCATGAACACTGAAGCTTTCTTT.

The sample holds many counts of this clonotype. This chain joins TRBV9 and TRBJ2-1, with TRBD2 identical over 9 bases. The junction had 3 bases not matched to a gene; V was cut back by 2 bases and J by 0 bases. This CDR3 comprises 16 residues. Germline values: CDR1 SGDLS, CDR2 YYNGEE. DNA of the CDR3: TGTGCCAGCAGCGTTCGTAGCGGGAGCTCCTACAATGAGCAGTTCTTC. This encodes CASSVRSGSSYNEQFF.

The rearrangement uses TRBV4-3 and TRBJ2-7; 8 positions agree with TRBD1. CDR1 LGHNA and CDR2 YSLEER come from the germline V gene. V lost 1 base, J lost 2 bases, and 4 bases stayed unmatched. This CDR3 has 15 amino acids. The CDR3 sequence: CASSQGTGNPYEQYF. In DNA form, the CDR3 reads TGCGCCAGCAGCCAAGGGACAGGGAACCCCTACGAGCAGTACTTC.

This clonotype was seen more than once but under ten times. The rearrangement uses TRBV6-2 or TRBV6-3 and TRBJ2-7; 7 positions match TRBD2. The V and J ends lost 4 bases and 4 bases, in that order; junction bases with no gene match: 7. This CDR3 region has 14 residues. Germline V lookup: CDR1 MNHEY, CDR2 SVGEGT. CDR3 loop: CASSSPGTNYEQYF. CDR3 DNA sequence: TGTGCCAGCAGTTCCCCTGGGACTAATTACGAGCAGTACTTC.

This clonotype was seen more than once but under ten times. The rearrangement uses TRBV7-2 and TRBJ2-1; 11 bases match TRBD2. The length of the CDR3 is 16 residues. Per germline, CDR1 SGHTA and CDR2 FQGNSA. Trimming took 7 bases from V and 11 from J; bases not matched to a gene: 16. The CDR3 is CASTPSPGLAAIKQFF. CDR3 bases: TGTGCCAGCACCCCAAGCCCGGGACTAGCGGCAATTAAGCAGTTCTTC.

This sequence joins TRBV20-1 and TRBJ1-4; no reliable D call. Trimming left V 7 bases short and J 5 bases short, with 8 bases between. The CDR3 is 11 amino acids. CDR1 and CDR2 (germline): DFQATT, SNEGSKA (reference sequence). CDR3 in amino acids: CSGFTNEKLFF. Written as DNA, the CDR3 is TGCAGTGGCTTTACCAATGAAAAACTGTTTTTT.

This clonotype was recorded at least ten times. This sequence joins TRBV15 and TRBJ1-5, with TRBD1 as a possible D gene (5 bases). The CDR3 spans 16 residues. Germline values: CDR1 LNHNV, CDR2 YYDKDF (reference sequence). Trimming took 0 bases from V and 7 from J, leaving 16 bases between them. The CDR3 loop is CATSRDGGGPSQPQHF. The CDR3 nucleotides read TGTGCCACCAGCAGAGATGGGGGAGGGCCTAGCCAGCCCCAGCATTTT.

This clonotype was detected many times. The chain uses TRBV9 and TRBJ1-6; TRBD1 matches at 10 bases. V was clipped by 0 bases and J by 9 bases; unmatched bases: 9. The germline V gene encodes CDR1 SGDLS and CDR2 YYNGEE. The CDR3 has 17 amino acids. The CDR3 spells CASSVERQGARGSPLHF. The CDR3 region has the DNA TGTGCCAGCAGCGTAGAGAGACAGGGGGCACGCGGTTCACCCCTCCACTTT.

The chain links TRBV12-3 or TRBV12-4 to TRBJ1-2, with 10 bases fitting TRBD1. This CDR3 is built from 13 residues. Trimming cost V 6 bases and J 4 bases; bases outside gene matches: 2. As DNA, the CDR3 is TGTGCCAGCAGCAGGGACAGGGGCTATGGCTACACCTTC. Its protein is CASSRDRGYGYTF.

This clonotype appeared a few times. The CDR3: CASSHPIISGANVLTF. Written as DNA, the CDR3 is TGTGCCAGCAGCCACCCTATAATCTCTGGGGCCAACGTCCTGACTTTC. The rearrangement joins TRBV14 to TRBJ2-6; D ambiguous. V gave up 3 bases and J gave up 0 bases, with 9 bases separating them. CDR3 length: 16 amino acids. CDR1 and CDR2 (germline): SGHDN, FVKESK.

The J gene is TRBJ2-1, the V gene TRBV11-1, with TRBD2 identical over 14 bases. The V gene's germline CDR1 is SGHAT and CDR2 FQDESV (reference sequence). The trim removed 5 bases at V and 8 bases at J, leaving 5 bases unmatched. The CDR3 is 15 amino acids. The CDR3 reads CASSLGTSGGHEQFF. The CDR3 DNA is TGTGCCAGCAGCCTCGGGACTAGCGGGGGCCATGAGCAGTTCTTC. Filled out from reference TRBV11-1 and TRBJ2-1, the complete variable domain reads EAEVAQSPRYKITEKSQAVAFWCDPISGHATLYWYRQILGQGPELLVQFQDESVVDDSQLPKDRFSAERLKGVDSTLKIQPAELGDSAMYLCASSLGTSGGHEQFFGPGTRLTVL.

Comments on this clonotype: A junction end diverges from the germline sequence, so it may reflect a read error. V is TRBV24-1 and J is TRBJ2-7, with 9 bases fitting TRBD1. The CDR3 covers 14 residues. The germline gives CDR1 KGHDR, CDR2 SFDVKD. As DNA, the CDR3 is TGTGCCACCCGTGACAGGGGGTGGCCCTACGAGCAGTACTTC. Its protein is CATRDRGWPYEQYF.

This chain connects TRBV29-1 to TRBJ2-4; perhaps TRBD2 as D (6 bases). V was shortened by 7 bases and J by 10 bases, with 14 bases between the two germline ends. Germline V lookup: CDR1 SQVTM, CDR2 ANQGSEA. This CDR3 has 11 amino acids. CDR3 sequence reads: CSASRGLIQYF. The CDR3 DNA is TGCAGCGCATCGAGGGGACTTATTCAGTACTTC.

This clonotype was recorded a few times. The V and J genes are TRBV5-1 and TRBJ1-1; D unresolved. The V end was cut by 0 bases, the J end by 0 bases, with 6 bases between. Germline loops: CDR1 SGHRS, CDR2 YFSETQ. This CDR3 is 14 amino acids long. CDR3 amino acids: CASSLGTMNTEAFF. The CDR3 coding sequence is TGCGCCAGCAGCTTGGGGACGATGAACACTGAAGCTTTCTTT. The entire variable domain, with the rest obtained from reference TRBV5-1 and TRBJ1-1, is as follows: KAGVTQTPRYLIKTRGQQVTLSCSPISGHRSVSWYQQTPGQGLQFLFEYFSETQRNKGNFPGRFSGRQFSNSRSEMNVSTLELGDSALYLCASSLGTMNTEAFFGQGTRLTVV.

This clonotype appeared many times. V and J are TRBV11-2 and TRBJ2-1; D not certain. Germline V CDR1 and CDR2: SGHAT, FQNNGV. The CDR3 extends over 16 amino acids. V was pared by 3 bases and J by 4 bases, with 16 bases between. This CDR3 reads CASSFYRSAAYNEQFF. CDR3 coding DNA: TGTGCCAGCAGCTTCTATCGCAGTGCCGCTTACAATGAGCAGTTCTTC.

CDR3 sequence: CASSHGTSGRLRFTDTQYF. The CDR3 DNA reads as TGTGCCAGCAGCCATGGGACTAGCGGGAGGCTGAGGTTCACAGATACGCAGTATTTT. This chain links TRBV3-1 with TRBJ2-3; 15 positions match TRBD2. CDR1 is LGHDT and CDR2 is YNNKEL in the germline V gene (reference sequence). The V and J ends lost 3 bases and 2 bases, in that order; junction bases with no gene match: 9. The length of the CDR3 is 19 residues.

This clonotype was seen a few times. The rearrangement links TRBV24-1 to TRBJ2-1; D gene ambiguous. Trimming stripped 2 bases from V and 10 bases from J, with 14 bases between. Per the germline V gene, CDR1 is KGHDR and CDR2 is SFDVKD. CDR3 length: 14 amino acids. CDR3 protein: CATSDSDRAWEQFF. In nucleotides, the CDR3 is TGTGCCACCAGTGATTCGGACCGGGCTTGGGAGCAGTTCTTC.

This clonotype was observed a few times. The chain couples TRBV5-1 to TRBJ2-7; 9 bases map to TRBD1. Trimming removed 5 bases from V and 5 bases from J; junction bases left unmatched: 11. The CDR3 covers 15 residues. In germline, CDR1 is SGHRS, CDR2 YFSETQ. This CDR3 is CASRYQTGGLDEQYF. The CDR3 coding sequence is TGCGCCAGCAGATACCAGACAGGGGGACTCGACGAGCAGTACTTC.

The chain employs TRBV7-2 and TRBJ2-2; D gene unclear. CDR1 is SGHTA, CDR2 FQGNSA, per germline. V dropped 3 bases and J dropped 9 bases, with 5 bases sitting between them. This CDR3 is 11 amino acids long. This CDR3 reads CASSFYRELFF. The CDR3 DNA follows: TGTGCCAGCAGCTTTTATCGGGAGCTGTTTTTT.

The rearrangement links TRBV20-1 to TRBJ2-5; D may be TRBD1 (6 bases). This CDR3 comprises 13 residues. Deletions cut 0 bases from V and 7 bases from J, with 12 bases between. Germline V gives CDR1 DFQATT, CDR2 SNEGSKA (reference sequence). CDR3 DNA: TGCAGTGCTAGAGAAGGGGGTGTGGGGACCCAGTACTTC. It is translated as CSAREGGVGTQYF.

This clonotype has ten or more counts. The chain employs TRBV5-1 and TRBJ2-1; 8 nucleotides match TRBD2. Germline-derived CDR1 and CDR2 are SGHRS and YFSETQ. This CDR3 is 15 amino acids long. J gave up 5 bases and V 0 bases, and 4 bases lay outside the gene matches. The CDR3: CASSLGLAGHNEQFF. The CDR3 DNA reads TGCGCCAGCAGCTTGGGGTTAGCGGGACACAATGAGCAGTTCTTC.